Each of the 17 T cell receptor beta chains below was sequenced from the same sample in a study of glioma-infiltrating T cells. The iRepertoire nested amplicon-rescue multiplex PCR amplified TCR alpha and beta CDR3s from RNA. One entry per CDR3 protein, called by TCRdb with MiXCR from the multiplex PCR reads. The sample lists roughly 120,000 distinct CDR3 sequences, roughly 23% occurring once. Sequenced: glioma tissue, nonneoplastic brain tissue, or PBMCs (not recorded which). The receptors shown here come from a human donor with low-grade glioma or glioblastoma, undergoing nonglioma brain surgery, or in good health (not recorded which).

At least ten counts were recorded for this clonotype. The V call is TRBV7-2, the J call TRBJ2-3; tentatively, D is TRBD1 (6 bases). The V end was cut by 5 bases, the J end by 2 bases, with 11 bases between. This CDR3 has 14 residues. Germline lookup yields CDR1 SGHTA and CDR2 FQGNSA. The CDR3 nucleotides are TGTGCCAGCAGCCGCGGACAGACCACAGATACGCAGTATTTT. This gives the protein CASSRGQTTDTQYF.

This clonotype was observed at least ten times. The rearrangement links TRBV7-4 to TRBJ2-7, with TRBD1 matching 10 bases. Trimming at V came to 3 bases and at J to 2 bases, leaving 7 bases not matched to a gene. Looked up from germline, CDR1 is SGHVT and CDR2 is SQSDAQ. The CDR3 has 16 amino acids. The CDR3 DNA reads TGTGCCAGCAGCTTTCCTCGGACAGGGGGACCCTACGAGCAGTACTTC. Translated: CASSFPRTGGPYEQYF.

Comment on this clonotype: A much larger clone is a single base away; this may be a read error. The chain links TRBV11-3 to TRBJ1-1; no definite D call. The CDR3 has 12 amino acids. CDR1 is SGHNT and CDR2 is YENEEA in the germline V gene. V gave up 6 bases and J gave up 3 bases, with 8 bases separating them. The CDR3 nucleotides are TGTGCCAGCAGAGGTCAGTACACTGAAGCTTTCTTT. This gives the protein CASRGQYTEAFF.

This clonotype was seen at least ten times. This sequence joins TRBV7-2 and TRBJ2-5; no reliable D call. V lost 5 bases and J 2 bases, leaving 12 bases between the germline ends. The CDR3 contains 14 residues. Germline V gives CDR1 SGHTA, CDR2 FQGNSA. This CDR3 is CASSPRESQETQYF. DNA of the CDR3: TGTGCCAGCAGCCCGAGAGAGAGTCAAGAGACCCAGTACTTC.

With regard to this clonotype: This may be a read error, as it is one base from a much larger clone. The rearrangement uses TRBV7-3 and TRBJ2-1, with 12 bases aligning to TRBD1. CDR1 and CDR2 from the germline V gene are SGHTA and FQGTGA. J lost 5 bases, V lost 11 bases, and 10 bases had no gene match. This CDR3 is built from 15 residues. The CDR3 loop reads CAGSRRDRGHNEQFF. The DNA for the CDR3 is TGTGCCGGCTCTAGGCGGGACAGGGGGCACAATGAGCAGTTCTTC.

In this sample, this clonotype turned up many times. The chain couples TRBV6-1 to TRBJ2-3; 7 bases are shared with TRBD1. The germline gives CDR1 MNHNS, CDR2 SASEGT. V shed 4 bases and J 1 base; nucleotides not matched to a gene: 2. The CDR3 has 14 amino acids. The CDR3 protein is CASSAGTGTDTQYF. Written as DNA, the CDR3 is TGTGCCAGCAGTGCCGGGACAGGCACAGATACGCAGTATTTT.

This clonotype occurred a few times. The rearrangement links TRBV12-3 or TRBV12-4 to TRBJ2-1; 7 bases are a match to TRBD2. The CDR3 runs to 16 residues. V dropped 2 bases and J dropped 9; count of bases not matched to a gene: 13. The CDR3 sequence: CASSLSSSGPESEQFF. In DNA, the CDR3 is TGTGCCAGCAGTTTATCTTCTAGCGGTCCAGAGAGTGAGCAGTTCTTC.

The chain has TRBV19 and TRBJ1-2; TRBD1 matches at 7 bases. Germline lookup yields CDR1 LNHDA and CDR2 SQIVND (reference sequence). V shed 3 bases and J 4 bases; nucleotides not matched to a gene: 5. There are 14 residues in the CDR3. The CDR3 sequence is CASSIPDRIYGYTF. CDR3 nucleotide sequence: TGTGCCAGTAGTATTCCGGACAGGATCTATGGCTACACCTTC.

This clonotype appeared many times. The rearrangement joins TRBV19 to TRBJ1-5, with 7 bases fitting TRBD1. The length of the CDR3 is 13 residues. The germline gives CDR1 LNHDA, CDR2 SQIVND (reference sequence). V lost 10 bases and J lost 4; bases outside the gene matches: 7. CDR3: CATHRGQNQPQHF. For the CDR3, the DNA is TGTGCCACTCACAGGGGTCAGAATCAGCCCCAGCATTTT.

On this clonotype: The conserved phenylalanine or tryptophan normally closing the CDR3 is absent here, so this likely arose from a read error. The rearrangement links TRBV6-6 to TRBJ2-5; possibly TRBD1 for D (8 bases). The CDR3 totals 14 residues. CDR1 and CDR2 (germline): MNHNY, SVGAGI (reference sequence). The CDR3 loop is CASHDRGLQETQYL. The DNA of the CDR3 is TGCGCCAGCCATGACAGGGGACTACAAGAGACCCAGTACTTA.

The gene calls are TRBV7-9 and TRBJ2-5, with TRBD2 identical over 7 bases. The CDR3 has 15 residues. From germline, CDR1 is SEHNR and CDR2 FQNEAQ (reference sequence). J gave up 2 bases and V 1 base, and 4 bases lay outside the gene matches. CDR3 protein: CASSLVPAGQETQYF. The CDR3 coding sequence is TGTGCCAGCAGCTTAGTACCAGCGGGACAAGAGACCCAGTACTTC.

In its sample, this clonotype was seen many times. J is TRBJ1-4 and V is TRBV27; 8 bases match TRBD1. Germline lookup yields CDR1 MNHEY and CDR2 SMNVEV (reference sequence). CDR3 length: 14 amino acids. Trimming at V came to 5 bases and at J to 5 bases, leaving 4 bases not matched to a gene. The CDR3 nucleotides are TGTGCCAGCAGTAGGACAGGGACGAATGAAAAACTGTTTTTT. Translated: CASSRTGTNEKLFF.

Points on this clonotype: Here the CDR3 omits its conserved ending phenylalanine or tryptophan, so a read error is the likely source. The rearrangement joins TRBV12-3 or TRBV12-4 to TRBJ2-7; 7 bases line up with TRBD2. The length of the CDR3 is 16 residues. V was pared by 6 bases and J by 0 bases, with 11 bases of the junction left unmatched. CDR3 sequence (DNA): TGTGCCAGCAGCTCCGGCGGGACTACCAGCTCCTACGAGCAGTACCTC. This codes for CASSSGGTTSSYEQYL.

Concerning this clonotype itself: Compared with germline, one end of the junction differs, possibly owing to a read error. The genes are TRBV10-3 and TRBJ2-3; no definite D call. This CDR3 is built from 15 residues. The germline CDR1 and CDR2 sequences are ENHRY and SYGVKD. This chain's CDR3 is CAISELVDVTATQYF. CDR3 sequence (DNA): TGTGCCATCAGTGAGTTAGTGGATGTCACAGCTACGCAGTATTTT.

There are many counts of this clonotype. A read error may account for a junction end that differs from germline. This chain connects TRBV2 to TRBJ1-5, with D perhaps TRBD1 (5 bases). The CDR3 length is 11 residues. Germline V gene sequence: CDR1 SNHLY, CDR2 FYNNEI. CDR3 residues: CASSEDRGLNF. The CDR3 nucleotides read TGTGCCAGCAGTGAAGATCGGGGACTGAATTTT. Together with reference TRBV2 and TRBJ1-5, the CDR3 gives the full variable domain: EPEVTQTPSHQVTQMGQEVILRCVPISNHLYFYWYRQILGQKVEFLVSFYNNEISEKSEIFDDQFSVERPDGSNFTLKIRSTKLEDSAMYFCASSEDRGLNFGDGTRLSIL.

The chain uses TRBV6-1 and TRBJ1-1, with unresolved D. V was cut by 5 bases and J by 14 bases, with 21 bases left in between. The CDR3 runs to 13 residues. Germline assignment: CDR1 MNHNS and CDR2 SASEGT. The CDR3 region has the DNA TGTGCCAGCAGTTCTCCGGCGGTCACTGTAGCCTTCTTT. This sequence encodes CASSSPAVTVAFF.

This clonotype was seen a handful of times. A much larger clone lies a single base off, so this may be a read error. The genes are TRBV20-1 and TRBJ2-1; a weak D match, TRBD2 (7 bases). The germline V gene has CDR1 DFQATT and CDR2 SNEGSKA (reference sequence). The CDR3 loop spans 16 amino acids. The CDR3 loop reads CSAGIGEAGRDNEQLF. DNA of the CDR3: TGCAGTGCCGGGATAGGGGAGGCAGGGAGGGACAATGAGCAGCTCTTC.